The source of this TCR beta chain is a study of read filtering for tumor transcriptome and immune sequencing. Across the whole study: By R-ISS, stages I, II and III held about 8, 15 and 7 patients.

The library was built from roughly 400 ng RNA with molecular barcoded adaptors for alpha/delta and beta/gamma chains. TCRdb called the reads again in MiXCR, with one record for every CDR3 protein. The sample lists about 62,000 distinct CDR3 sequences, approximately 18% occurring once. On this clonotype itself: The antigen remains unidentified.

Between the trimmed V and J ends, which lost 0 bases and 2 bases, there was a span of 13 bases. The CDR3 covers 15 residues. Germline V gene data show CDR1 as DFQATT and CDR2 as SNEGSKA (reference sequence). The study, taken as a whole, reports: The CD138-negative fraction was mixed bone marrow immune cells, not pure T cells. IR-seq and RNA-seq agreed better without single-read clonotypes.

The source of this sequence is a donor aged 40 or older with multiple myeloma. The material sequenced was a population of CD138-negative cells sorted from bone marrow. The chain has TRBV20-1 and TRBJ1-2; D is uncertain. DNA for the CDR3: TGCAGTGCTAGAGATGAAAACATTCCAAACTATGGCTACACCTTC. This encodes CSARDENIPNYGYTF.